This T cell receptor (beta chain) was sequenced for a study of T cell changes during pregnancy in multiple sclerosis. The protocol was immunoSEQ multiplex PCR, while the TCRdb copy is restricted to in-frame clones and leaves out a portion. The sample has fewer than 75,000 clones; approximately 92% are singletons. With 1 base clipped from V and 3 bases from J, the junction kept 7 bases outside the gene matches. The V gene's germline CDR1 is SGHRS and CDR2 YFSETQ. This CDR3 has 15 residues. The receptor comes from a female donor with multiple sclerosis, enrolled in a pregnancy study. The starting material was peripheral blood, obtained in the first trimester of pregnancy. The chain uses TRBV5-1 and TRBJ2-7, with 7 positions matching TRBD2. CDR3 protein: CASSLNVGGDYEQYF. CDR3 coding DNA: TGCGCCAGCAGCTTGAATGTGGGAGGGGACTACGAGCAGTACTTC.